The clone carrying this T cell receptor (beta chain) turned up a few times. Assay used: immunoSEQ multiplex PCR; TCRdb lists only in-frame clones, some missing. Among tens of thousands of clones, around 57% were seen once, and the ten largest hold just over 50%. The data were taken from a study of shared clonotypes between healthy human individuals. Germline values: CDR1 SGDLS, CDR2 YYNGEE. V lost 3 bases and J 3 bases, leaving 16 bases between the germline ends. The CDR3 runs 16 residues. The chain recombines TRBV9 with TRBJ1-3; D is undetermined. The clonotype was recovered from a man aged 30 to 45 in good health. Source material: memory CD8+ T cells sorted from blood. Subset meaning: CD45RO+ cells pooled with CCR7-negative TemRA cells. In DNA form, the CDR3 reads TGTGCCAGCAGCGACGACCCTGAGAGATTTGGAAACACCATATATTTT. Its protein product is CASSDDPERFGNTIYF.